These 31 T cell receptor beta chains were all obtained from the same sample, sequenced in a study of shared clonotypes between healthy human individuals. Only in-frame clones appear in the TCRdb table, and some are missing; sequencing was by immunoSEQ multiplex PCR. The profile shows roughly 1.5 million clones, approximately 98% of them singletons. What was sequenced was naive CD4+ T cells sorted from blood. Subset: CD45RA+ positively selected. The source is a man aged 25 to 40 in good health.

The chain carries TRBV18 and TRBJ2-1; 9 nucleotides agree with TRBD1. Germline V lookup: CDR1 KGHSH, CDR2 LQKENI. This CDR3 comprises 15 residues. J lost 7 bases, V lost 2 bases, and 6 bases had no gene match. CDR3 nucleotides: TGTGCCAGCTCACCATCTCGGGACAGGGTAAATGAGCAGTTCTTC. It specifies CASSPSRDRVNEQFF.

The rearrangement joins TRBV11-2 to TRBJ2-1; possible D gene TRBD1, 6 bases. This CDR3 spans 14 amino acids. Between the trimmed V and J ends, which lost 5 bases and 10 bases, there was a span of 18 bases. Germline-derived CDR1 and CDR2 are SGHAT and FQNNGV. In nucleotides, the CDR3 is TGTGCCAGCAGCCCCCGAGGTACAGGGACCGAGCAGTTCTTC. Its translation is CASSPRGTGTEQFF.

V is TRBV14 and J is TRBJ1-5; 7 nucleotides agree with TRBD1. Per germline, CDR1 SGHDN and CDR2 FVKESK. J gave up 0 bases and V 4 bases, and 3 bases lay outside the gene matches. CDR3 length: 15 amino acids. The chain's CDR3 is CASSPGQHSNQPQHF. DNA for the CDR3: TGTGCCAGCAGCCCGGGACAGCATAGCAATCAGCCCCAGCATTTT.

This clone came up once. V usage is TRBV6-5 and J usage is TRBJ1-2, with 9 nucleotides matching TRBD1. The J segment lost 2 bases and the V segment lost 0 bases, leaving 4 bases of the junction unmatched. This CDR3 spans 16 amino acids. The germline gives CDR1 MNHEY, CDR2 SVGAGI. CDR3 nucleotides: TGTGCCAGCAGTTACTCCGGACAGGGGCAAAACTATGGCTACACCTTC. This sequence encodes CASSYSGQGQNYGYTF.

V and J are TRBV11-2 and TRBJ2-1; 12 positions match TRBD2. J gave up 9 bases and V 0 bases, and 0 bases lay outside the gene matches. CDR1 and CDR2 from the germline V gene are SGHAT and FQNNGV. The CDR3 contains 14 residues. The CDR3 region is CASSLELAGGEQFF. CDR3 nucleotides: TGTGCCAGCAGCTTAGAACTAGCGGGAGGTGAGCAGTTCTTC.

CDR3 bases: TGTGCCAGCAGCTTCTCCGGTACTGAAGCTTTCTTT. Its protein product is CASSFSGTEAFF. The chain combines TRBV5-6 with TRBJ1-1; D gene uncertain. V lost 2 bases and J 5 bases, leaving 7 bases between the germline ends. The germline CDR1 and CDR2 sequences are SGHDT and YYEEEE. CDR3 length: 12 residues.

The V gene is TRBV4-3, the J gene TRBJ2-6; D remains unclear. Trimming cost V 0 bases and J 0 bases, with 15 bases left between them. The CDR3 is 19 amino acids. Germline V CDR1 and CDR2: LGHNA, YSLEER. The CDR3 region has the DNA TGCGCCAGCAGCCAAGATGGTGTTTCCCTTTACTCTGGGGCCAACGTCCTGACTTTC. This translates into CASSQDGVSLYSGANVLTF.

This chain connects TRBV9 to TRBJ1-2; D uncertain. This CDR3 contains 18 residues. Germline CDR1 SGDLS, CDR2 YYNGEE. Between the trimmed V and J ends, which lost 4 bases and 2 bases, there was a span of 24 bases. The CDR3 loop reads CASSPRTSPTPLNYGYTF. CDR3 nucleotide sequence: TGTGCCAGCAGCCCAAGGACCTCGCCCACCCCACTCAACTATGGCTACACCTTC.

V and J are TRBV5-1 and TRBJ1-3, with 8 bases matching TRBD1. Per germline, CDR1 SGHRS and CDR2 YFSETQ. The CDR3 is 15 amino acids. Germline trimming cut 0 bases from V and 4 bases from J; bases unmatched to any gene: 3. The CDR3 DNA is TGCGCCAGCAGCTTGGGTGACAGGGGCGGAAACACCATATATTTT. Translating gives CASSLGDRGGNTIYF.

The chain links TRBV2 to TRBJ2-7; 9 bases align to TRBD1. Germline CDR1 SNHLY, CDR2 FYNNEI. The CDR3 length is 15 residues. The ends lost 7 bases at V and 9 bases at J; junction bases unmatched: 16. CDR3 region: CASTQPGQGNLLQYF. CDR3 nucleotides: TGTGCCAGCACCCAACCGGGACAGGGCAATCTGTTGCAGTACTTC.

The rearrangement uses TRBV28 and TRBJ2-1; 14 bases align to TRBD2. The CDR3 is 16 residues long. J lost 8 bases, V lost 2 bases, and 5 bases had no gene match. Germline CDR1 and CDR2: MDHEN and SYDVKM. The CDR3 sequence is CASSLLGLAGVDEQFF. CDR3 in DNA: TGTGCCAGCAGTTTACTGGGACTAGCGGGAGTGGATGAGCAGTTCTTC.

The chain couples TRBV12-2 to TRBJ2-5; the table's D gene call, TRBD1, was not cross checked with the DNA. TRBV12-2 is a pseudogene segment. There are 11 residues in the CDR3. This chain's CDR3 is CASRLEDRVNF. The CDR3, as DNA: TGTGCAAGTCGCTTAGAGGACAGGGTAAACTTC.

CDR3 nucleotides: TGTGCCAGCAGCGCTCCATCGGGGGAGCAGTACTTC. Translating gives CASSAPSGEQYF. This chain uses TRBV9 with TRBJ2-7; tentatively, D is TRBD2 (5 bases). Per germline, CDR1 SGDLS and CDR2 YYNGEE. This CDR3 comprises 12 residues. Trimming removed 3 bases from V and 7 bases from J, with 11 bases in between.

The chain carries TRBV7-9 and TRBJ1-3; TRBD1 matches at 7 bases. V trimming: 0 bases; J trimming: 2 bases; junction bases outside the gene matches: 7. The CDR3 covers 17 residues. Germline CDR1 and CDR2: SEHNR and FQNEAQ (reference sequence). The CDR3 nucleotides are TGTGCCAGCAGCTTAGCGAGCTGGACAGGCCCTGGAAACACCATATATTTT. It specifies CASSLASWTGPGNTIYF. Supplemented by reference TRBV7-9 and TRBJ1-3, the full variable domain reads DTGVSQNPRHKITKRGQNVTFRCDPISEHNRLYWYRQTLGQGPEFLTYFQNEAQLEKSRLLSDRFSAERPKGSFSTLEIQRTEQGDSAMYLCASSLASWTGPGNTIYFGEGSWLTVV.

Turning to this clone: The same CDR3 also results from other DNA sequences found in this sample. The rearrangement links TRBV5-6 to TRBJ2-3; D is uncertain. The V end lost 2 bases, the J end lost 4 bases, and 5 bases lay between the germline ends. Germline V gives CDR1 SGHDT, CDR2 YYEEEE. The CDR3 is 12 residues long. This CDR3 is CASSLAPDTQYF. The CDR3, as DNA: TGTGCCAGCAGCTTAGCCCCAGATACGCAGTATTTT.

The V call is TRBV7-9, the J call TRBJ2-1; 13 bases fit TRBD2. V trimming: 8 bases; J trimming: 5 bases; junction bases outside the gene matches: 6. CDR3 length equals 15 residues. Germline V gene data show CDR1 as SEHNR and CDR2 as FQNEAQ (reference sequence). The DNA of the CDR3 is TGTGCCAGCGGAGGGACTAGCGGGACTGACAATGAGCAGTTCTTC. This encodes CASGGTSGTDNEQFF.

The chain carries TRBV13 and TRBJ2-7; 7 nucleotides line up with TRBD1. The V gene's germline CDR1 is PRHDT and CDR2 FYEKMQ (reference sequence). Trimming cost V 4 bases and J 7 bases; bases outside gene matches: 7. The length of the CDR3 is 13 residues. The CDR3 reads CASSYRGRREQYF. In DNA form, the CDR3 reads TGTGCCAGCAGCTACAGGGGACGACGGGAGCAGTACTTC.

Points on this clone: The sample holds other DNA sequences that translate to the same CDR3. The J gene is TRBJ1-4, the V gene TRBV28, with D tentatively TRBD1 (5 bases). V was clipped by 6 bases and J by 5 bases, with 10 bases between them. CDR3 length: 13 amino acids. In germline, CDR1 is MDHEN, CDR2 SYDVKM. DNA of the CDR3: TGTGCCAGCAGCCGGGGGACCAATGAAAAACTGTTTTTT. This codes for CASSRGTNEKLFF.

The V gene is TRBV5-4, the J gene TRBJ1-3; TRBD1 matches 7 bases. J gave up 5 bases and V 0 bases, and 8 bases lay outside the gene matches. Germline CDR1 SGHNT, CDR2 YYREEE (reference sequence). This CDR3 spans 16 amino acids. CDR3 residues: CASSLAGPTGRNTIYF. CDR3 coding DNA: TGTGCCAGCAGCTTGGCAGGGCCGACAGGGAGAAACACCATATATTTT.

This chain links TRBV19 with TRBJ2-1; 8 bases are a match to TRBD2. The CDR3 sequence is 16 residues long. CDR1 and CDR2 from the germline V gene are LNHDA and SQIVND (reference sequence). Trimming at V came to 6 bases and at J to 7 bases, leaving 14 bases not matched to a gene. The CDR3: CASSSPGAGGGNEQFF. CDR3 nucleotide sequence: TGTGCCAGTAGCTCCCCCGGGGCGGGAGGTGGAAATGAGCAGTTCTTC. Variable domain in full (rest from reference TRBV19 and TRBJ2-1): DGGITQSPKYLFRKEGQNVTLSCEQNLNHDAMYWYRQDPGQGLRLIYYSQIVNDFQKGDIAEGYSVSREKKESFPLTVTSAQKNPTAFYLCASSSPGAGGGNEQFFGPGTRLTVL.

The chain uses TRBV19 and TRBJ1-1; a possible D gene is TRBD1 (6 bases). Trimming stripped 7 bases from V and 1 base from J, with 10 bases between. The germline V gene encodes CDR1 LNHDA and CDR2 SQIVND (reference sequence). The CDR3 is made up of 13 amino acids. The CDR3 loop is CASKAQGNTEAFF. The CDR3 nucleotides are TGTGCCAGTAAAGCACAGGGGAACACTGAAGCTTTCTTT.

The V call is TRBV13, the J call TRBJ1-2; D possibly corresponds to TRBD1 (5 bases). Germline V CDR1 and CDR2: PRHDT, FYEKMQ (reference sequence). The V end was cut by 4 bases, the J end by 8 bases, with 17 bases between. This CDR3 is built from 14 residues. DNA of the CDR3: TGTGCCAGCAGCTCGGACGGGACGATTGAGGGCTACACCTTC. It specifies CASSSDGTIEGYTF.

This sequence joins TRBV30 and TRBJ1-4; D is ambiguous. In germline, CDR1 is GTSNPN, CDR2 SVGIG (reference sequence). Trimming stripped 3 bases from V and 5 bases from J, with 4 bases between. The CDR3 is 11 residues long. Here the CDR3 reads CAWSQNEKLFF. The CDR3 DNA sequence: TGTGCCTGGAGCCAAAATGAAAAACTGTTTTTT. Variable domain in full (rest from reference TRBV30 and TRBJ1-4): SQTIHQWPATLVQPVGSPLSLECTVEGTSNPNLYWYRQAAGRGLQLLFYSVGIGQISSEVPQNLSASRPQDRQFILSSKKLLLSDSGFYLCAWSQNEKLFFGSGTQLSVL.

This chain connects TRBV1 to TRBJ2-1; the table's TRBD2 call for D was not verified on the DNA. TRBV1 is classified as a pseudogene. The CDR3 length is 18 residues. The CDR3 coding sequence is TGCACCAGCAGCCAAGATCAAGTAATACTAGCGACATACGGGGGGCAGTTCTTC. Amino acids: CTSSQDQVILATYGGQFF.

The J gene is TRBJ2-1, the V gene TRBV19; 10 bases are a match to TRBD1. V was pared by 11 bases and J by 2 bases, with 18 bases of the junction left unmatched. Germline CDR1 reads LNHDA; CDR2 reads SQIVND (reference sequence). The CDR3 contains 18 residues. The CDR3 sequence: CAVVPGTGEKGTYNEQFF. The CDR3 coding sequence is TGTGCCGTAGTCCCCGGGACAGGGGAAAAGGGCACCTACAATGAGCAGTTCTTC.

Remarks on this clone: The same CDR3 is also encoded by other DNA sequences in this sample. V is TRBV18 and J is TRBJ2-5; the match to TRBD2 covers 14 bases. Germline trimming cut 3 bases from V and 3 bases from J; bases unmatched to any gene: 0. Germline CDR1 is KGHSH and CDR2 is LQKENI. The CDR3 runs to 15 residues. The CDR3 DNA reads as TGTGCCAGCTCACCGGGACTAGCGGGAGAAGAGACCCAGTACTTC. The encoded protein is CASSPGLAGEETQYF. The complete variable domain, with remaining parts taken from reference TRBV18 and TRBJ2-5, reads NAGVMQNPRHLVRRRGQEARLRCSPMKGHSHVYWYRQLPEEGLKFMVYLQKENIIDESGMPKERFSAEFPKEGPSILRIQQVVRGDSAAYFCASSPGLAGEETQYFGPGTRLLVL.

The chain links TRBV5-1 to TRBJ2-7, with TRBD1 matching over 8 bases. This CDR3 has 15 residues. The J segment lost 0 bases and the V segment lost 1 base, leaving 3 bases of the junction unmatched. The germline V gene encodes CDR1 SGHRS and CDR2 YFSETQ. CDR3 DNA: TGCGCCAGCAGCTTGTGGACAGGGAACTCCTACGAGCAGTACTTC. Protein product: CASSLWTGNSYEQYF.

The chain employs TRBV2 and TRBJ2-5; D uncertain. Trimming took 7 bases from V and 1 from J, leaving 13 bases between them. From germline, CDR1 is SNHLY and CDR2 FYNNEI. The CDR3 sequence is 14 residues long. CDR3 nucleotides: TGTGCCAGCACGACTCCTGGGTTCCAAGAGACCCAGTACTTC. This translates into CASTTPGFQETQYF.

The chain combines TRBV18 with TRBJ2-1, with 8 bases that match TRBD2. Germline V gene sequence: CDR1 KGHSH, CDR2 LQKENI. The CDR3 loop spans 16 amino acids. Trimming cost V 3 bases and J 7 bases; bases outside gene matches: 11. The CDR3 coding sequence is TGTGCCAGCTCACCTACAAGCGGGAGCTCAGGGAATGAGCAGTTCTTC. Translated, it gives CASSPTSGSSGNEQFF.

The chain joins TRBV10-3 to TRBJ2-7, with 9 bases that match TRBD2. The ends lost 6 bases at V and 2 bases at J; junction bases unmatched: 8. The CDR3 sequence is 15 residues long. Germline values: CDR1 ENHRY, CDR2 SYGVKD. For the CDR3, the DNA is TGTGCCATCAGCCAGATAGCGGGAGAGGCCTACGAGCAGTACTTC. Its protein product is CAISQIAGEAYEQYF.

This chain uses TRBV19 with TRBJ1-5; 7 nucleotides line up with TRBD1. With V trimmed by 2 bases and J by 4 bases, 5 bases remained unmatched. Germline loops: CDR1 LNHDA, CDR2 SQIVND (reference sequence). The CDR3 is 15 residues long. CDR3 sequence (DNA): TGTGCCAGTAGTATATTCCCGACAGGGAATCAGCCCCAGCATTTT. Translated: CASSIFPTGNQPQHF.